A selection of T cell receptor beta chains follows, all from one sample in a study of cytomegalovirus exposure and HLA in healthy donors. Method: immunoSEQ multiplex PCR; TCRdb's copy keeps in-frame clones and lacks some. In the table there are about 100,000 clones, roughly three quarters of which are singletons. Sequenced input: PBMCs. Receptor source: a male donor in good health and CMV-seropositive. CDR3s include the opening cysteine and the closing phenylalanine or tryptophan. Fields, in order: CDR3 protein, CDR3 DNA, V gene, D gene, J gene, clone size. A D gene is named only where the DNA matches it firmly. Only some rows state a clone size, as once, few, many or a class for expanded clones.

cdr3_aa: CASSLDGPPGGTPLHF
cdr3_nt: TGCGCCAGCAGCTTGGACGGGCCCCCGGGAGGTACACCCCTCCACTTT
v_call: TRBV5-1
d_call: -
j_call: TRBJ1-6
clone_size: -

cdr3_aa: CASSESLLRDRLGLWPQHF
cdr3_nt: TGTGCCAGCAGTGAATCACTACTCCGGGACAGGCTTGGGCTTTGGCCCCAGCATTTT
v_call: TRBV6-1
d_call: TRBD1
j_call: TRBJ1-5
clone_size: -

cdr3_aa: CASSLQTESYEQYF
cdr3_nt: TGTGCCAGCAGCCTTCAGACAGAGTCCTACGAGCAGTACTTC
v_call: TRBV9
d_call: -
j_call: TRBJ2-7
clone_size: -

cdr3_aa: CASSLRQATDTQYF
cdr3_nt: TGCGCCAGCAGCTTGAGGCAGGCAACAGATACGCAGTATTTT
v_call: TRBV5-1
d_call: -
j_call: TRBJ2-3
clone_size: -

cdr3_aa: CASSSLGQGSYNEQFF
cdr3_nt: TGTGCCAGTAGTTCCCTTGGACAGGGTTCCTACAATGAGCAGTTCTTC
v_call: TRBV19
d_call: TRBD1
j_call: TRBJ2-1
clone_size: -

cdr3_aa: CASSFGQLNTEAFF
cdr3_nt: TGCGCCAGCAGCTTCGGACAGTTGAACACTGAAGCTTTCTTT
v_call: TRBV5-1
d_call: -
j_call: TRBJ1-1
clone_size: -

cdr3_aa: CASSSSGALSYEQYF
cdr3_nt: TGTGCCAGCAGTTCCAGCGGGGCCCTATCCTACGAGCAGTACTTC
v_call: TRBV28
d_call: TRBD2
j_call: TRBJ2-7
clone_size: -

cdr3_aa: CASSLSRTGPGGEQYF
cdr3_nt: TGTGCCAGCAGCTTATCCCGAACGGGGCCGGGAGGCGAGCAGTACTTC
v_call: TRBV7-8
d_call: TRBD2
j_call: TRBJ2-7
clone_size: once

cdr3_aa: CAISEPSGRGNEQFF
cdr3_nt: TGTGCCATCAGTGAGCCTAGCGGGAGGGGCAATGAGCAGTTCTTC
v_call: TRBV10-3
d_call: TRBD2
j_call: TRBJ2-1
clone_size: few

cdr3_aa: CASSVDGGTGAYEQYF
cdr3_nt: TGTGCCAGCAGCGTAGATGGCGGGACAGGGGCCTACGAGCAGTACTTC
v_call: TRBV9
d_call: TRBD1
j_call: TRBJ2-7
clone_size: -

cdr3_aa: CASRLTGAHYEQYF
cdr3_nt: TGTGCCAGCAGACTGACAGGGGCGCATTACGAGCAGTACTTC
v_call: TRBV28
d_call: TRBD1
j_call: TRBJ2-7
clone_size: once

cdr3_aa: CASSYNSRDNEQFF
cdr3_nt: TGTGCCAGCAGCTACAACTCCAGGGACAATGAGCAGTTCTTC
v_call: TRBV9
d_call: -
j_call: TRBJ2-1
clone_size: once

cdr3_aa: CASSVSGRTPQETQYF
cdr3_nt: TGTGCCAGCAGCGTAAGCGGGAGGACTCCTCAAGAGACCCAGTACTTC
v_call: TRBV9
d_call: TRBD2
j_call: TRBJ2-5
clone_size: -

cdr3_aa: CASSLVIGNTEAFF
cdr3_nt: TGTGCCAGCAGCTTAGTTATCGGGAACACTGAAGCTTTCTTT
v_call: TRBV7-8
d_call: -
j_call: TRBJ1-1
clone_size: -

cdr3_aa: CASRPGGNTGELFF
cdr3_nt: TGTGCCAGCAGACCAGGGGGGAACACCGGGGAGCTGTTTTTT
v_call: TRBV4-2
d_call: TRBD1
j_call: TRBJ2-2
clone_size: -

cdr3_aa: CTSSQEWGALRTGELFF
cdr3_nt: TGCACCAGCAGCCAAGAGTGGGGAGCCCTAAGAACCGGGGAGCTGTTTTTT
v_call: TRBV1
d_call: -
j_call: TRBJ2-2
clone_size: -

cdr3_aa: CASSARLGTGIYNEQFF
cdr3_nt: TGTGCCAGCAGCGCCCGCCTCGGGACAGGGATTTACAATGAGCAGTTCTTC
v_call: TRBV13
d_call: TRBD1
j_call: TRBJ2-1
clone_size: -

cdr3_aa: CASSPRGGGVYEQYF
cdr3_nt: TGTGCCAGCAGCCCGCGGGGTGGCGGCGTGTACGAGCAGTACTTC
v_call: TRBV11-2
d_call: -
j_call: TRBJ2-7
clone_size: -

cdr3_aa: CASSPGRTIHEQYF
cdr3_nt: TGTGCCAGCAGCCCAGGTAGGACAATCCACGAGCAGTACTTC
v_call: TRBV21-1
d_call: -
j_call: TRBJ2-7
clone_size: -

cdr3_aa: CASAPSGDTEAFF
cdr3_nt: TGTGCTAGTGCCCCCAGTGGTGACACTGAAGCTTTCTTT
v_call: TRBV12-5
d_call: -
j_call: TRBJ1-1
clone_size: -

cdr3_aa: CASSLGQGMAGYTF
cdr3_nt: TGCGCCAGCAGCTTGGGGCAGGGTATGGCTGGCTACACCTTC
v_call: TRBV5-1
d_call: -
j_call: TRBJ1-2
clone_size: -

cdr3_aa: CASGAGPSSTNEKLFF
cdr3_nt: TGTGCCAGCGGGGCAGGGCCCTCTTCAACTAATGAAAAACTGTTTTTT
v_call: TRBV28
d_call: -
j_call: TRBJ1-4
clone_size: -

cdr3_aa: CASSTAGTGEWGEQFF
cdr3_nt: TGTGCCAGTAGTACCGCCGGGACAGGGGAGTGGGGTGAGCAGTTCTTC
v_call: TRBV19
d_call: TRBD1
j_call: TRBJ2-1
clone_size: -

cdr3_aa: CASSGQGFSLNEQFF
cdr3_nt: TGTGCCAGCAGCGGACAGGGTTTTTCCCTCAATGAGCAGTTCTTC
v_call: TRBV7-2
d_call: TRBD1
j_call: TRBJ2-1
clone_size: once

cdr3_aa: CASISGGVNEQFF
cdr3_nt: TGTGCCAGCATCAGCGGCGGCGTTAATGAGCAGTTCTTC
v_call: TRBV7-9
d_call: -
j_call: TRBJ2-1
clone_size: -

cdr3_aa: CASREALQETQYF
cdr3_nt: TGCGCCAGCAGAGAGGCGCTCCAAGAGACCCAGTACTTC
v_call: TRBV5-1
d_call: -
j_call: TRBJ2-5
clone_size: -

cdr3_aa: CASSYQALSYNEQFF
cdr3_nt: TGTGCCAGCAGTTACCAAGCGCTCTCCTACAATGAGCAGTTCTTC
v_call: TRBV6-6
d_call: -
j_call: TRBJ2-1
clone_size: -

cdr3_aa: CASSMAGEGEQYF
cdr3_nt: TGTGCCAGTAGTATGGCGGGGGAAGGCGAGCAGTACTTC
v_call: TRBV19
d_call: TRBD2
j_call: TRBJ2-7
clone_size: -

cdr3_aa: CASSSQGNTEAFF
cdr3_nt: TGTGCCAGCAGCTCTCAGGGTAACACTGAAGCTTTCTTT
v_call: TRBV11-2
d_call: -
j_call: TRBJ1-1
clone_size: -

cdr3_aa: CASSSSLAGLADTQYF
cdr3_nt: TGTGCCAGCAGCTCATCACTAGCGGGGTTGGCAGATACGCAGTATTTT
v_call: TRBV7-2
d_call: TRBD2
j_call: TRBJ2-3
clone_size: -

cdr3_aa: CASSMRPGREAANTGELFF
cdr3_nt: TGTGCCAGTAGTATGAGGCCAGGCAGGGAAGCCGCGAACACCGGGGAGCTGTTTTTT
v_call: TRBV19
d_call: -
j_call: TRBJ2-2
clone_size: once

cdr3_aa: CASSIPTGGGANVLTF
cdr3_nt: TGTGCCAGTAGTATCCCTACAGGGGGTGGGGCCAACGTCCTGACTTTC
v_call: TRBV19
d_call: TRBD1
j_call: TRBJ2-6
clone_size: -

cdr3_aa: CASSEIVEGGGAFF
cdr3_nt: TGTGCCAGCAGTGAAATCGTTGAGGGCGGGGGAGCTTTCTTT
v_call: TRBV6-1
d_call: -
j_call: TRBJ1-1
clone_size: few

cdr3_aa: CASSPRPGRGEQYF
cdr3_nt: TGTGCCAGCAGCCCTCGACCCGGGCGGGGGGAGCAGTACTTC
v_call: TRBV27
d_call: TRBD2
j_call: TRBJ2-7
clone_size: -

cdr3_aa: CSVKPGQGLTDTQYF
cdr3_nt: TGCAGCGTGAAGCCGGGACAGGGTTTAACAGATACGCAGTATTTT
v_call: TRBV29-1
d_call: TRBD1
j_call: TRBJ2-3
clone_size: -

cdr3_aa: CAISETGVRVQYF
cdr3_nt: TGTGCCATCAGTGAGACGGGGGTCCGGGTGCAGTATTTT
v_call: TRBV10-3
d_call: -
j_call: TRBJ2-3
clone_size: -

cdr3_aa: CASSVPGQEGGYTF
cdr3_nt: TGTGCCAGCAGTGTTCCCGGACAGGAGGGGGGCTACACCTTC
v_call: TRBV25-1
d_call: TRBD1
j_call: TRBJ1-2
clone_size: -

cdr3_aa: CASSPNSDYEQYF
cdr3_nt: TGTGCCAGCTCACCTAACAGTGACTACGAGCAGTACTTC
v_call: TRBV18
d_call: -
j_call: TRBJ2-7
clone_size: once

cdr3_aa: CASSWTDSYEQYF
cdr3_nt: TGTGCCAGCAGTTGGACTGACTCCTACGAGCAGTACTTC
v_call: TRBV6-6
d_call: -
j_call: TRBJ2-7
clone_size: -

cdr3_aa: CASSIRAPATNEKLFF
cdr3_nt: TGCGCCAGCAGTATCAGGGCCCCTGCAACTAATGAAAAACTGTTTTTT
v_call: TRBV4-3
d_call: -
j_call: TRBJ1-4
clone_size: -

cdr3_aa: CASSLFQGNYGYTF
cdr3_nt: TGTGCCAGCAGTTTATTCCAGGGGAACTATGGCTACACCTTC
v_call: TRBV28
d_call: -
j_call: TRBJ1-2
clone_size: once

cdr3_aa: CASISGGEGTEAFF
cdr3_nt: TGTGCCAGCATCTCGGGGGGCGAGGGCACTGAAGCTTTCTTT
v_call: TRBV28
d_call: -
j_call: TRBJ1-1
clone_size: few

cdr3_aa: CASSPGGQWYNEQFF
cdr3_nt: TGTGCCAGCAGCCCTGGGGGACAGTGGTACAATGAGCAGTTCTTC
v_call: TRBV7-9
d_call: TRBD1
j_call: TRBJ2-1
clone_size: once

cdr3_aa: CASRRQAGGTYEQYF
cdr3_nt: TGTGCCAGCAGACGGCAAGCGGGGGGGACCTACGAGCAGTACTTC
v_call: TRBV6-5
d_call: TRBD2
j_call: TRBJ2-7
clone_size: -

cdr3_aa: CAARQGTNEQFF
cdr3_nt: TGTGCCGCCCGACAGGGTACGAATGAGCAGTTCTTC
v_call: TRBV27
d_call: TRBD1
j_call: TRBJ2-1
clone_size: -